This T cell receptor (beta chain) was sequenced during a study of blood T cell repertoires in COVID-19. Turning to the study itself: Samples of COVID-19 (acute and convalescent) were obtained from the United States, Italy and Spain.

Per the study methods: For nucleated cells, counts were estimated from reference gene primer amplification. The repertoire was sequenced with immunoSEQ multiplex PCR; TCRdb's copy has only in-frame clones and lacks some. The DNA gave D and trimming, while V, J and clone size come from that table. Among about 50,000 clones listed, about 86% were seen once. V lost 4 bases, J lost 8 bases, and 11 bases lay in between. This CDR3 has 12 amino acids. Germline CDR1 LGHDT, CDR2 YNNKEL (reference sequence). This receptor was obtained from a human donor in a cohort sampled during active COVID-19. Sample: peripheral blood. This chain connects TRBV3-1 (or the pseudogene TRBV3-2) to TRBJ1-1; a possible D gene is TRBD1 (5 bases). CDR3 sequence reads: CASSRGQGEAFF. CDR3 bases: TGTGCCAGCAGCCGCGGCCAGGGCGAAGCTTTCTTT.